This is a list of T cell receptor beta chains from one sample in a study of cytomegalovirus exposure and HLA in healthy donors. The repertoire was sequenced with immunoSEQ multiplex PCR; TCRdb's copy has only in-frame clones and lacks some. The sample records about 180,000 clones, 80% to 85% being singletons. The sequencing input was PBMCs. The receptors derive from a woman in her twenties or thirties in good health and CMV-seronegative. Both conserved end residues are trimmed from each CDR3. The order of the fields is J gene, CDR3 length, V gene, clone size, CDR3 protein. A clone size is listed for some rows: how often the clone was seen (once, few, many), or a class if it is expanded.

TRBJ2-7,11,TRBV11-2,-,ASSSGGAGEQY
TRBJ2-3,14,TRBV7-2,-,ASSVWASGRTDTQY
TRBJ2-3,14,TRBV19,few,ASSPRASGVTDTQY
TRBJ1-5,10,TRBV12-5,few,ASGRSGQPQH
TRBJ2-3,15,TRBV5-6,-,ASSYLGGGASTDTQY
TRBJ2-7,15,TRBV7-9,-,ASSSGKGRGSSYEQY
TRBJ1-5,13,TRBV28,-,ASSYFRGAYQPQH
TRBJ1-5,12,TRBV28,-,ASSGGGSNQPQH
TRBJ2-3,11,TRBV29-1,-,SAATGGSRTQY
TRBJ2-7,15,TRBV14,-,ASSHWAAGAYSYEQY
TRBJ2-1,15,TRBV13,-,ASTQRGARGAYNEQF
TRBJ2-7,11,TRBV6-1,-,ASIGEGPTEQY
TRBJ1-2,12,TRBV28,once,ASSLIAADYGYT
TRBJ2-6,11,TRBV7-9,-,ASRVSGANGLT
TRBJ2-1,10,TRBV29-1,-,SADRWGDEQF
TRBJ1-4,13,TRBV7-9,-,ASSLRVATNEKLF
TRBJ2-1,11,TRBV19,-,ASSIRGGTSQF
TRBJ2-3,13,TRBV27,-,ASNLRDRATDTQY
TRBJ2-3,12,TRBV5-6,-,ASSLNQGADTQY
TRBJ1-4,10,TRBV29-1,-,SVEGDREGLF
TRBJ2-3,11,TRBV5-1,-,ASSAGLELEQY
TRBJ2-7,11,TRBV5-6,-,ASSLRQAHEQY
TRBJ1-1,12,TRBV7-9,-,ASSLPGKNTEAF
TRBJ2-7,12,TRBV5-4,-,ASSGGQGAYEQY
TRBJ1-2,12,TRBV28,-,ASSFLGGSYGYT
TRBJ2-1,13,TRBV10-3,-,AISGRGGPQNEQF
TRBJ2-4,12,TRBV4-3,-,ASSQERAKNIQY
TRBJ1-1,11,TRBV27,-,ASSRQGLTEAF
TRBJ2-7,12,TRBV27,once,ASSPTGSHYEQY
TRBJ2-7,13,TRBV6-5,-,ASSPPGQGTYEQY
TRBJ2-7,10,TRBV28,-,ASSFIGVEQY
TRBJ2-7,12,TRBV9,-,ASSQRGGGYEQY
TRBJ1-1,13,TRBV28,-,ASSRPGGMNTEAF
TRBJ2-7,11,TRBV18,-,ASSPTGSYHHN
TRBJ2-1,15,TRBV7-2,-,ASSLARTGISYNEQF
-,13,TRBV27,-,ASSLLGQGGYEQY
TRBJ2-3,15,TRBV10-2,-,ASSESMARRDTDTQY
TRBJ2-7,13,TRBV28,-,ASRRPGQGTYEQY
-,12,TRBV6-1,-,ASSARDRDYEQY
TRBJ1-1,11,TRBV28,-,ASRGGGGTEAF
TRBJ1-5,12,TRBV2,few,ASSAPPRNQPQH
TRBJ1-2,13,TRBV29-1,-,SVGEPGQFNYGYT
TRBJ1-1,11,TRBV6-1,-,ASNLGVSTEAF
TRBJ1-1,13,TRBV7-6,-,ASSLVVGARIAAF
TRBJ2-2,15,TRBV18,-,ASSPTSGGPNTGELF
TRBJ2-3,16,TRBV15,-,ATSREIGSGESTDTQY
TRBJ2-7,13,TRBV7-9,-,SSSLLGQGAYEQY
TRBJ2-7,13,TRBV10-1,-,ASSGSGGTFEEQY
TRBJ1-2,14,TRBV28,-,ASSSTGTGWDYGYT
TRBJ2-7,14,TRBV5-1,few,ASSPMLMDRGREQY